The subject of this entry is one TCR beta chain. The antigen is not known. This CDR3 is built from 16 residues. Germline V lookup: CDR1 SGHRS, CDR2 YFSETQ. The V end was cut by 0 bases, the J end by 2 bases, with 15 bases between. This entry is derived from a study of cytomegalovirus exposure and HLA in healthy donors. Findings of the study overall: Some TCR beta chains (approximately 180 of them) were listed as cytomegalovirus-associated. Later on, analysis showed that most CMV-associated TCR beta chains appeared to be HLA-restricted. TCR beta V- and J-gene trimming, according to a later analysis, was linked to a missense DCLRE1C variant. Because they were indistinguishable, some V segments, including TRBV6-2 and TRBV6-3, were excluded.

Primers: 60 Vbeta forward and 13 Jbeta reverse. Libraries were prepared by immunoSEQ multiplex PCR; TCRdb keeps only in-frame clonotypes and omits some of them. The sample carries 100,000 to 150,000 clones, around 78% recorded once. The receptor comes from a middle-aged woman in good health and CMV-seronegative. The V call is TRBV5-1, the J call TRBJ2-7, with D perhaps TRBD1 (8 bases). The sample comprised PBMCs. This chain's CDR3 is CASSLVQGGPPYEQYF. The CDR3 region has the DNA TGCGCCAGCAGCTTGGTACAGGGGGGGCCCCCCTACGAGCAGTACTTC.